These 28 T cell receptor beta chains originate from one sample sequenced in a study of shared clonotypes between healthy human individuals. The table came from immunoSEQ multiplex PCR; TCRdb's copy has only in-frame clones and leaves some out. The sample lists approximately 530,000 clones, about 96% occurring once. Sequenced: naive CD4+ T cells sorted from blood. Described subset: CD45RA+ positively selected. These receptors were collected from a woman under 40 in good health.

The chain uses TRBV2 and TRBJ1-1; perhaps TRBD1 as D (5 bases). Germline CDR1 reads SNHLY; CDR2 reads FYNNEI. CDR3 length: 15 residues. V was shortened by 6 bases and J by 6 bases, with 20 bases between the two germline ends. CDR3 bases: TGTGCCAGCAGGCCGTACGATCAGGGTAGATCTGAAGCTTTCTTT. It yields the protein CASRPYDQGRSEAFF.

A word on this clone: Other DNA sequences within the sample encode an identical CDR3. As DNA, the CDR3 is TGTGCCAGCAGCTTAACAGGAGACTATGGCTACACCTTC. Its translation is CASSLTGDYGYTF. The V gene is TRBV7-9, the J gene TRBJ1-2; TRBD1 is a possible D gene (5 bases). In germline, CDR1 is SEHNR, CDR2 FQNEAQ (reference sequence). The CDR3 has 13 residues. Trimming shortened V by 2 bases and J by 3 bases, and 7 bases separated the two germline ends.

A single count supports this clone. The chain uses TRBV28 and TRBJ2-7; 7 bases map to TRBD1. The CDR3 consists of 15 residues. V lost 4 bases, J lost 2 bases, and 8 bases stayed unmatched. Germline V gene data show CDR1 as MDHEN and CDR2 as SYDVKM. The DNA of the CDR3 is TGTGCCAGCAGTTCCCCGACAGGGATGGCCTACGAGCAGTACTTC. Its translation: CASSSPTGMAYEQYF.

The CDR3 DNA reads TGTGCCAGCAGTTTATCAGGGGCAAACATTCAGTACTTC. Its protein is CASSLSGANIQYF. The chain recombines TRBV28 with TRBJ2-4; weak D call: TRBD1 (6 bases). The CDR3 sequence is 13 residues long. Germline V gene sequence: CDR1 MDHEN, CDR2 SYDVKM. The V end lost 1 base, the J end lost 6 bases, and 7 bases lay between the germline ends.

The rearrangement links TRBV6-1 to TRBJ2-1; D possibly corresponds to TRBD1 (6 bases). The V and J ends lost 6 bases and 6 bases respectively, with 12 bases between them. CDR3 length: 13 amino acids. Germline V lookup: CDR1 MNHNS, CDR2 SASEGT. The CDR3 spells CASSATGFNEQFF. The CDR3 DNA reads TGTGCCAGCAGCGCCACAGGGTTCAATGAGCAGTTCTTC.

This clone was seen a few times. The rearrangement uses TRBV7-9 and TRBJ2-7; 7 nucleotides align to TRBD1. This CDR3 comprises 17 residues. The V and J ends lost 1 base and 6 bases, in that order; junction bases with no gene match: 15. CDR1 is SEHNR and CDR2 is FQNEAQ in the germline V gene (reference sequence). CDR3 sequence (DNA): TGTGCCAGCAGCTTAGGCGAATACAGGGGCCGTAGGGCCGAGCAGTACTTC. Translated, it gives CASSLGEYRGRRAEQYF. Variable domain in full (rest from reference TRBV7-9 and TRBJ2-7): DTGVSQNPRHKITKRGQNVTFRCDPISEHNRLYWYRQTLGQGPEFLTYFQNEAQLEKSRLLSDRFSAERPKGSFSTLEIQRTEQGDSAMYLCASSLGEYRGRRAEQYFGPGTRLTVT.

The rearrangement joins TRBV7-7 to TRBJ2-3; D may be TRBD2 (6 bases). The germline V gene has CDR1 SSHAT and CDR2 FNYEAQ (reference sequence). This CDR3 comprises 16 residues. V was cut by 1 base and J by 0 bases, with 11 bases left in between. The CDR3: CASSLGSGASTDTQYF. CDR3 sequence (DNA): TGTGCCAGCAGCTTAGGTAGCGGAGCCAGCACAGATACGCAGTATTTT.

The chain joins TRBV7-9 to TRBJ1-1, with TRBD1 identical over 7 bases. The CDR3 is 14 amino acids. Germline V gene data show CDR1 as SEHNR and CDR2 as FQNEAQ (reference sequence). The V segment lost 10 bases and the J segment 3 bases; nucleotides outside the gene matches: 11. The CDR3 nucleotides are TGTGCCACCAGGGAGGGACAGACTTACACTGAAGCTTTCTTT. It specifies CATREGQTYTEAFF.

There are a few counts of this clone. The chain is built from TRBV10-1 and TRBJ2-5; 9 bases fit TRBD2. The germline V gene has CDR1 WNHNN and CDR2 SYGVQD (reference sequence). Trimming removed 0 bases from V and 10 bases from J; junction bases left unmatched: 3. The CDR3 contains 13 residues. CDR3 sequence (DNA): TGCGCCAGCAGTGAGTCTAGCGGGAGTAGCCAGTACTTC. Translated: CASSESSGSSQYF.

The rearrangement links TRBV12-2 to TRBJ1-4; TRBD1 was called by the table and not checked on the DNA. TRBV12-2 is reported as a pseudogene. The CDR3 loop spans 18 amino acids. The CDR3 DNA sequence: TGTGCAAGTCGCTTAGAGCGACAGGGTGTGGGGACTAATGAAAAACTGTTTTTT. Amino acids: CASRLERQGVGTNEKLFF.

The chain joins TRBV5-6 to TRBJ2-3, with 7 bases fitting TRBD1. From germline, CDR1 is SGHDT and CDR2 YYEEEE. V shed 0 bases, J shed 3 bases, and the junction held 4 bases outside the gene matches. The CDR3 runs 15 residues. CDR3: CASSLGQGGTDTQYF. DNA for the CDR3: TGTGCCAGCAGCTTGGGACAGGGTGGGACAGATACGCAGTATTTT.

The genes are TRBV27 and TRBJ2-7; D is perhaps TRBD2 (5 bases). The CDR3 runs 15 residues. Germline V gives CDR1 MNHEY, CDR2 SMNVEV (reference sequence). Trimming removed 6 bases at V and 0 bases at J, with 15 bases between. The CDR3 loop reads CASSRGPGSSYEQYF. CDR3 sequence (DNA): TGTGCCAGCAGCCGCGGGCCCGGATCCTCCTACGAGCAGTACTTC.

The chain recombines TRBV6-5 with TRBJ2-5, with 12 bases matching TRBD2. The CDR3 spans 14 residues. Unmatched junction bases numbered 3, after V lost 5 bases and J lost 5 bases. Looked up from germline, CDR1 is MNHEY and CDR2 is SVGAGI. CDR3 in DNA: TGTGCCAGCAGTCGACTAGCGGGAGACGAGACCCAGTACTTC. This encodes CASSRLAGDETQYF.

Only one count was recorded for this clone. V is TRBV27 and J is TRBJ1-1, with no clear D. The CDR3 loop spans 14 amino acids. CDR1 and CDR2 from the germline V gene are MNHEY and SMNVEV (reference sequence). Trimming cost V 3 bases and J 6 bases, with 14 bases left between them. The CDR3 here is CASSLRSGMAEAFF. CDR3 DNA sequence: TGTGCCAGCAGTTTGAGGTCGGGGATGGCTGAAGCTTTCTTT.

This sequence joins TRBV2 and TRBJ2-5; 8 bases match TRBD2. The DNA end lines up better with TRBJ2-7; the J call may be wrong. In germline, CDR1 is SNHLY, CDR2 FYNNEI. The CDR3 is 13 residues long. The CDR3 loop is CATRLALNYEQYF. CDR3 DNA sequence: TGTGCCACCAGACTAGCGTTAAACTACGAGCAGTACTTC.

This chain links TRBV29-1 with TRBJ2-2; TRBD2 matches 13 bases. The V and J ends lost 5 bases and 4 bases, in that order; junction bases with no gene match: 10. There are 17 residues in the CDR3. Germline loops: CDR1 SQVTM, CDR2 ANQGSEA. Here the CDR3 DNA reads TGCAGCGTTCGCCCGGGACTAGCGGGAAGGGGCACCGGGGAGCTGTTTTTT. This gives the protein CSVRPGLAGRGTGELFF.

This chain uses TRBV20-1 with TRBJ2-7; D is undetermined. The CDR3 totals 11 residues. Germline lookup yields CDR1 DFQATT and CDR2 SNEGSKA (reference sequence). CDR3 residues: CRAGSRLEQYF. The CDR3 nucleotides are TGCAGGGCCGGGTCAAGGCTCGAGCAGTACTTC.

The J gene is TRBJ2-7, the V gene TRBV4-1, with 11 bases identical to TRBD2. The CDR3 runs 15 residues. Trimming at V came to 4 bases and at J to 3 bases, leaving 5 bases not matched to a gene. CDR1 is MGHRA and CDR2 is YSYEKL in the germline V gene. Here the CDR3 DNA reads TGCGCCAGCAGCCTCCCGACTAGCGGGGACTACGAGCAGTACTTC. Translated: CASSLPTSGDYEQYF.

This rearrangement joins TRBV15 to TRBJ2-5, with D perhaps being TRBD1 or TRBD2 (5 bases each). CDR1 and CDR2 (germline): LNHNV, YYDKDF (reference sequence). With 0 bases removed from V and 13 bases from J, the gap between germline ends came to 15 bases. The CDR3 has 13 amino acids. CDR3: CATSRDLGDGPYF. Written as DNA, the CDR3 is TGTGCCACCAGCAGAGATTTGGGGGATGGCCCGTACTTC.

This sequence joins TRBV7-9 and TRBJ2-5; 7 nucleotides line up with TRBD1. The V segment lost 3 bases and the J segment 7 bases; nucleotides outside the gene matches: 8. The germline V gene has CDR1 SEHNR and CDR2 FQNEAQ (reference sequence). CDR3 length equals 14 residues. The CDR3 sequence is CASSFLGQAGTQYF. DNA of the CDR3: TGTGCCAGCAGCTTCCTAGGACAGGCGGGGACCCAGTACTTC.

The V and J genes are TRBV5-4 and TRBJ1-2; 11 nucleotides align to TRBD1. This CDR3 has 14 residues. Trimming cost V 3 bases and J 2 bases; bases outside gene matches: 0. From germline, CDR1 is SGHNT and CDR2 YYREEE (reference sequence). CDR3 sequence (DNA): TGTGCCAGCAGCTGGGACAGGGGGAACTATGGCTACACCTTC. Its protein product is CASSWDRGNYGYTF.

The V call is TRBV4-1, the J call TRBJ2-7; D gene uncertain. The CDR3 length is 13 residues. Germline V lookup: CDR1 MGHRA, CDR2 YSYEKL. V was shortened by 0 bases and J by 7 bases, with 10 bases between the two germline ends. The CDR3 coding sequence is TGCGCCAGCAGCCAAGAGGTCGGGCAGGAGCAGTACTTC. It is translated as CASSQEVGQEQYF.

This chain uses TRBV28 with TRBJ2-7, with a tentative D call TRBD2 (5 bases). Germline V gene sequence: CDR1 MDHEN, CDR2 SYDVKM. Trimming took 5 bases from V and 6 from J, leaving 11 bases between them. This CDR3 spans 12 amino acids. The chain's CDR3 is CASSQVGSEQYF. The DNA of the CDR3 is TGTGCCAGCAGTCAAGTAGGGAGCGAGCAGTACTTC.

The chain links TRBV2 to TRBJ2-1; TRBD2 aligns across 11 bases. V lost 8 bases to trimming and J lost 3 bases; unmatched junction nucleotides: 12. Germline V lookup: CDR1 SNHLY, CDR2 FYNNEI. This CDR3 has 17 residues. CDR3 coding DNA: TGTGCCAGCGTGAGGAGCCCGGGACTAGCGGTCTACAATGAGCAGTTCTTC. Translation gives CASVRSPGLAVYNEQFF.

CDR3 DNA sequence: TGTGCCAGCAGGGTCGTCGGGGCCAACGTCCTGACTTTC. It specifies CASRVVGANVLTF. The chain joins TRBV28 to TRBJ2-6; D unresolved. CDR1 is MDHEN, CDR2 SYDVKM, per germline. This CDR3 region has 13 residues. Trimming took off 6 bases at V and 4 bases at J, with 7 bases between the two ends.

J is TRBJ2-7 and V is TRBV4-1, with a tentative D call TRBD2 (6 bases). Trimming shortened V by 4 bases and J by 3 bases, and 16 bases separated the two germline ends. Germline V gene lookup returns CDR1 MGHRA and CDR2 YSYEKL. The CDR3 contains 15 residues. The CDR3 sequence is CASSPLGTGNYEQYF. The CDR3 DNA follows: TGCGCCAGCAGCCCTCTGGGGACTGGAAACTACGAGCAGTACTTC.

The J gene is TRBJ1-5, the V gene TRBV5-1; 8 bases align to TRBD1. Germline lookup yields CDR1 SGHRS and CDR2 YFSETQ. J lost 10 bases, V lost 4 bases, and 10 bases had no gene match. The CDR3 runs 14 residues. CDR3 sequence (DNA): TGCGCCAGCAGCCCAGGACAGGGCTTTGGTCCCCAGCATTTT. This translates into CASSPGQGFGPQHF.

The chain joins TRBV7-6 to TRBJ2-7, with 8 bases aligning to TRBD1. The V gene end was trimmed by 3 bases and the J gene end by 3 bases; junction bases not matched to a gene: 7. CDR3 size: 15 residues. Looked up from germline, CDR1 is SGHVS and CDR2 is FNYEAQ. The CDR3 bases are TGTGCCAGCAGCTTTGACAGGGGACCGAACTACGAGCAGTACTTC. It codes for CASSFDRGPNYEQYF.